Sequencing of this TCR beta chain was carried out in a study of blood T cell repertoires in COVID-19 (TCRdb year 2020). The study in broad terms: The collaborator samples originated in the United States, Italy and Spain and spanned the acute and convalescent phases of COVID-19. The samples were drawn from the first 160 participants of the ongoing ImmuneRACE study and from 1,200 or so subjects provided by 6 global collaborators. Where available, HLA class I and class II types were taken from metadata supplied by the sample provider and were not determined by assay-based typing. The repertoires were released in a freely available public database intended as a resource for research on the immune response to SARS-CoV-2. The material from the prospective study consisted of cDNA or gDNA derived from T cells, B-cell-depleted T cells, or PBMCs. Subjects who had been exposed to COVID-19, were actively infected with it, or had recovered from it provided the deeply sampled blood TCRbeta repertoires that made up the dataset. Sample metadata almost always included a de-identified subject ID, COVID-19 status, age in years and sex.

Details on this clone: The clone's antigen remains unknown. Within one base of it there is no much larger clone, and no base qualities were kept.

The collaborating institutions used their own protocols to collect whole blood in K2EDTA tubes. For TCRbeta analysis, collaborator samples were shipped as frozen whole blood, as isolated PBMCs, or as DNA extracted from either sample type. Relative to germline, V is missing 8 bases and J is missing 0 bases, with 10 bases of the junction outside any gene match. The CDR3 spans 17 residues, from the cysteine through the phenylalanine. Only the CDR3 region is kept as DNA, spanning 51 bases read in frame from base 1. Looking up the germline V gene yields CDR1 MRHNA and CDR2 SNTAGT. TCRbeta CDR3 regions were amplified from genomic DNA by means of the immunoSEQ Assay, a bias-controlled multiplex PCR. In the authors' own workflow: Within the assay, amplification of reference gene primers was used to estimate how many nucleated cells each sample contained. Sequence reads were collapsed and filtered to measure the absolute abundance of every unique TCRbeta CDR3 rearrangement. For each sample, productive Simpson clonality was calculated by taking the square root of Simpson's diversity index across productive rearrangements. TCRdb took this table from immuneACCESS and kept in-frame rearrangements with V and J called. Such tables lack part of the clones; where checked against another copy, unresolved V genes explain under half of the gap, and the rest is unexplained. The D gene and trimming were derived from the DNA, and the V and J assignments and clone size from that table. This sample holds about 70,000 clones; 80% to 90% were observed only once. The top ten clones comprise more than 20% of the sample.

What the study reported, not specific to this receptor: The amount of clinical and demographic metadata varied by source and participant and was provided uncurated.

The V and J genes are TRBV6-4 and TRBJ2-4, with 10 bases matching TRBD2. The material sequenced was peripheral blood. The sequence came from a woman between 65 and 79 years old with acute or convalescent COVID-19. The CDR3 reads as follows: CASFRTSGILAKNIQYF. The DNA sequence is as follows: TGTGCCAGCTTCCGGACTAGCGGCATTCTAGCCAAAAACATTCAGTACTTC.